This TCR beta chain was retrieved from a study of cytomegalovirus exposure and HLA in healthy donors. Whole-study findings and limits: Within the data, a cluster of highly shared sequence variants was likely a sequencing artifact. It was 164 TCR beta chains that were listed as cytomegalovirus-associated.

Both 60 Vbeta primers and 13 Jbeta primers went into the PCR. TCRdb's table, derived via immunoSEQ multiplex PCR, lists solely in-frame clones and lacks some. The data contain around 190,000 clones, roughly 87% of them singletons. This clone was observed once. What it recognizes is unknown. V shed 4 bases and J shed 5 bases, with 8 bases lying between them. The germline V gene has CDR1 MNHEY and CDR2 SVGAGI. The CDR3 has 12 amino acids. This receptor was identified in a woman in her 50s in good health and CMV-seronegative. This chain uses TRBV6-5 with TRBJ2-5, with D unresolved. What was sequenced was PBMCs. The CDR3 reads CASSSTRETQYF. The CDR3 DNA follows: TGTGCCAGCAGTTCGACTCGGGAGACCCAGTACTTC.